A single T cell receptor (beta chain) is shown here with its context. Enrollees, roughly 18 to 89 years old, lived in 24 US areas. The data were obtained in a study of blood T cell repertoires in COVID-19. From germline, CDR1 is LNHDA and CDR2 SQIVND (reference sequence). The CDR3 is 15 residues long. The V gene lost 3 bases and the J gene lost 4 bases, with 13 bases spanning the gap. Original methodology: Amplification of reference gene primers provided the estimated nucleated cell counts. TCRdb's copy holds only in-frame clones and misses some; the assay was immunoSEQ multiplex PCR. V and J calls and clone size come straight from that table; D and trimming were deduced from the DNA. The table includes 200,000 to 250,000 clones, 65% to 90% detected once.

The specimen was PBMCs or T cells enriched from blood (not recorded which). The receptor was derived from a woman aged 35 to 49 with acute COVID-19. The V and J genes are TRBV19 and TRBJ1-3, with D maybe TRBD1 (5 bases). The CDR3 here is CASSMEGVAGNTIYF. The CDR3, as DNA: TGTGCCAGTAGTATGGAAGGGGTTGCCGGAAACACCATATATTTT.